The 23 T cell receptor beta chains below were found in one sample sequenced in a study of T cell responses to AZD1222 COVID-19 vaccine. The repertoire was sequenced with immunoSEQ multiplex PCR; TCRdb's copy has only in-frame clones and lacks some. The top ten clones hold around 4.5% of a sample with approximately 120,000 clones, 90% of them seen once. This material consisted of peripheral blood, taken on day 0 of MenACWY control vaccination. These receptors came from an adult in good health.

The rearrangement uses TRBV6-1 and TRBJ2-5; unclear D gene. CDR1 is MNHNS, CDR2 SASEGT, per germline. The CDR3 extends over 17 amino acids. The ends were cut back, 1 base at V and 3 bases at J, with 18 bases in the middle. The CDR3 reads CASSEEATLAKKETQYF. CDR3 coding DNA: TGTGCCAGCAGTGAAGAGGCCACGCTGGCGAAGAAAGAGACCCAGTACTTC.

The chain has TRBV29-1 and TRBJ2-7, with unresolved D. This CDR3 contains 10 residues. The V end was cut by 3 bases, the J end by 7 bases, with 7 bases between. Germline CDR1 reads SQVTM; CDR2 reads ANQGSEA. CDR3 DNA sequence: TGCAGCGTTGAGGATCATGAGCAGTACTTC. Residues: CSVEDHEQYF.

This chain links TRBV5-1 with TRBJ2-5; tentative D call: TRBD1 (5 bases). The CDR3 has 14 residues. V dropped 0 bases and J dropped 2 bases, with 8 bases sitting between them. Germline V gives CDR1 SGHRS, CDR2 YFSETQ. The CDR3: CASSLEYRQETQYF. CDR3 bases: TGCGCCAGCAGCTTGGAGTACAGGCAAGAGACCCAGTACTTC.

This chain uses TRBV11-2 with TRBJ2-4; D call uncertain. The CDR3 spans 11 residues. Germline V gene sequence: CDR1 SGHAT, CDR2 FQNNGV. The V end lost 3 bases, the J end lost 9 bases, and 6 bases lay between the germline ends. The CDR3 sequence: CASSLTSIQYF. Written as DNA, the CDR3 is TGTGCCAGCAGCTTGACGAGCATTCAGTACTTC. Supplemented by reference TRBV11-2 and TRBJ2-4, the full variable domain reads EAGVAQSPRYKIIEKRQSVAFWCNPISGHATLYWYQQILGQGPKLLIQFQNNGVVDDSQLPKDRFSAERLKGVDSTLKIQPAKLEDSAVYLCASSLTSIQYFGAGTRLSVL.

The chain has TRBV3-1 (or the pseudogene TRBV3-2) and TRBJ2-7, with unresolved D. The V and J ends lost 2 bases and 7 bases respectively, with 6 bases between them. Germline CDR1 reads LGHDT; CDR2 reads YNNKEL (reference sequence). The CDR3 sequence is 11 residues long. The CDR3 protein is CASSQKEEQYV. DNA for the CDR3: TGTGCCAGCAGCCAAAAGGAGGAGCAGTACGTC.

This clone was counted a few times. The chain has TRBV19 and TRBJ2-1, with 13 bases matching TRBD2. There are 17 residues in the CDR3. The V segment lost 4 bases and the J segment 1 base; nucleotides outside the gene matches: 4. Germline-derived CDR1 and CDR2 are LNHDA and SQIVND (reference sequence). The CDR3 coding sequence is TGTGCCAGTAGTACGACACTAGCGGGAGGGTCCTACAATGAGCAGTTCTTC. Translation: CASSTTLAGGSYNEQFF.

The rearrangement links TRBV11-2 to TRBJ2-1; 8 bases fit TRBD1. The CDR3 extends over 16 amino acids. From germline, CDR1 is SGHAT and CDR2 FQNNGV. The J segment lost 9 bases and the V segment lost 2 bases, leaving 12 bases of the junction unmatched. CDR3 sequence (DNA): TGTGCCAGCAGCTTATCCCGGGGCAGGGGGCTGGGTGAGCAGTTCTTC. It specifies CASSLSRGRGLGEQFF.

The chain has TRBV6-5 and TRBJ1-1; D call uncertain. Trimming shortened V by 7 bases and J by 0 bases, and 9 bases separated the two germline ends. The germline V gene has CDR1 MNHEY and CDR2 SVGAGI. The CDR3 length is 13 residues. CDR3 loop: CASTSAMNTEAFF. The CDR3 DNA follows: TGTGCCAGCACGAGTGCCATGAACACTGAAGCTTTCTTT.

This clone occurred a few times. The chain employs TRBV28 and TRBJ2-2, with D perhaps matching TRBD1 (5 bases). Per the germline V gene, CDR1 is MDHEN and CDR2 is SYDVKM. The V and J ends lost 5 bases and 1 base respectively, with 11 bases between them. This CDR3 has 15 residues. In DNA form, the CDR3 reads TGTGCCAGCAGTAAGGCAGGGTTGAACACCGGGGAGCTGTTTTTT. It yields the protein CASSKAGLNTGELFF.

V is TRBV27 and J is TRBJ2-7; weak D call: TRBD1 (5 bases). CDR3 length: 14 residues. Germline-derived CDR1 and CDR2 are MNHEY and SMNVEV (reference sequence). Trimming stripped 1 base from V and 7 bases from J, with 14 bases between. CDR3 loop: CASSLYRSSGEQYF. CDR3 in DNA: TGTGCCAGCAGTTTATATAGGTCATCAGGGGAGCAGTACTTC.

CDR3 coding DNA: TGTGCCACCAGCAGAGAGGGTCAGGGGGCCAAAAACATTCAGTACTTC. Translation gives CATSREGQGAKNIQYF. The chain has TRBV15 and TRBJ2-4; tentatively, D is TRBD1 (6 bases). CDR3 size: 16 residues. CDR1 is LNHNV, CDR2 YYDKDF, per germline (reference sequence). Trimming left V 0 bases short and J 1 base short, with 10 bases between.

The chain's CDR3 is CASSIDLWDFYGYTF. For the CDR3, the DNA is TGTGCCAGTAGTATAGATCTTTGGGATTTCTATGGCTACACCTTC. The chain combines TRBV19 with TRBJ1-2, with unresolved D. V gave up 0 bases and J gave up 4 bases, with 12 bases separating them. CDR1 LNHDA and CDR2 SQIVND come from the germline V gene (reference sequence). This CDR3 is built from 15 residues.

CDR3 in DNA: TGTGCCAGCAGTTTGTCCGGCATTGGTAGGAAGCAGTTCTTC. This translates into CASSLSGIGRKQFF. The gene calls are TRBV27 and TRBJ2-1; no reliable D call. Trimming took off 3 bases at V and 11 bases at J, with 17 bases between the two ends. Germline CDR1 and CDR2: MNHEY and SMNVEV (reference sequence). The CDR3 is 14 amino acids.

This chain links TRBV20-1 with TRBJ2-7; D is ambiguous. The germline V and J ends were trimmed by 1 base and 7 bases, with 5 bases remaining between them. CDR3 size: 10 residues. CDR1 and CDR2 from the germline V gene are DFQATT and SNEGSKA (reference sequence). CDR3 protein: CSARGPEQYV. The CDR3 region has the DNA TGCAGTGCTAGAGGACCTGAGCAGTACGTC.

The chain recombines TRBV19 with TRBJ1-5; 8 bases line up with TRBD1. Per the germline V gene, CDR1 is LNHDA and CDR2 is SQIVND (reference sequence). After removal of 7 bases from V and 1 base from J, the junction contained 6 bases not matched to a gene. The CDR3 loop spans 15 amino acids. CDR3 loop: CASTPDRVSNQPQHF. The DNA of the CDR3 is TGTGCCAGTACCCCGGACAGGGTAAGCAATCAGCCCCAGCATTTT.

The J gene is TRBJ1-1, the V gene TRBV28; no definite D call. Germline V gene lookup returns CDR1 MDHEN and CDR2 SYDVKM. V lost 5 bases, J lost 4 bases, and 8 bases lay in between. The CDR3 has 12 amino acids. The CDR3 region has the DNA TGTGCCAGCAGTACACTAACCACTGAAGCTTTCTTT. Translating gives CASSTLTTEAFF.

The V call is TRBV10-3, the J call TRBJ2-7; 13 nucleotides line up with TRBD2. Unmatched junction bases numbered 4, after V lost 10 bases and J lost 1 base. This CDR3 contains 14 residues. The V gene's germline CDR1 is ENHRY and CDR2 SYGVKD. The CDR3 coding sequence is TGTGCCACGGTGGGACTAGCGGGATCCTACGAGCAGTACTTC. Translation gives CATVGLAGSYEQYF.

V and J are TRBV5-5 and TRBJ2-3, with 7 bases fitting TRBD1. Germline assignment: CDR1 SGHKS and CDR2 YYEKEE (reference sequence). CDR3 size: 17 residues. V lost 1 base and J lost 3; bases outside the gene matches: 11. The CDR3 sequence is CASSLFGTALRTDTQYF. The CDR3 DNA is TGTGCCAGCAGCTTGTTTGGGACAGCCCTTAGGACAGATACGCAGTATTTT.

The chain is built from TRBV29-1 and TRBJ2-3; TRBD1 matches at 9 bases. Germline-derived CDR1 and CDR2 are SQVTM and ANQGSEA. The CDR3 is made up of 13 amino acids. V shed 6 bases, J shed 3 bases, and the junction held 4 bases outside the gene matches. The CDR3 DNA reads as TGCAGCGTCAGGGGGACAGGGACAGATACGCAGTATTTT. This gives the protein CSVRGTGTDTQYF.

The chain employs TRBV27 and TRBJ1-1; 8 nucleotides line up with TRBD1. The germline gives CDR1 MNHEY, CDR2 SMNVEV (reference sequence). V dropped 6 bases and J dropped 5; count of bases not matched to a gene: 8. There are 14 residues in the CDR3. The CDR3, as DNA: TGTGCCAGCAGCCTTGACAGGGGTGGGACTGAAGCTTTCTTT. It specifies CASSLDRGGTEAFF.

V and J are TRBV9 and TRBJ2-2, with D maybe TRBD2 (5 bases). This CDR3 is 16 amino acids long. The germline CDR1 and CDR2 sequences are SGDLS and YYNGEE. Trimming stripped 4 bases from V and 1 base from J, with 14 bases between. The CDR3 DNA follows: TGTGCCAGCAGCCCCCTTAGGGAGCGGAACACCGGGGAGCTGTTTTTT. This translates into CASSPLRERNTGELFF.

The chain has TRBV30 and TRBJ2-5; maybe TRBD2 (5 bases). The CDR3 is 16 residues long. Germline values: CDR1 GTSNPN, CDR2 SVGIG (reference sequence). With 1 base removed from V and 2 bases from J, the gap between germline ends came to 17 bases. DNA for the CDR3: TGTGCCTGGAGTGAAGGGCTAGCAGATACACAAGAGACCCAGTACTTC. Protein: CAWSEGLADTQETQYF.

The chain links TRBV2 to TRBJ1-4; D remains ambiguous. This CDR3 region has 14 residues. CDR1 SNHLY and CDR2 FYNNEI come from the germline V gene. Trimming took off 3 bases at V and 7 bases at J, with 12 bases between the two ends. CDR3 amino acids: CASSDLTLGEKLFF. DNA for the CDR3: TGTGCCAGCAGTGATCTCACCTTGGGTGAAAAACTGTTTTTT.